This is a list of T cell receptor beta chains from one sample in a study of blood T cell repertoires in COVID-19. The method was immunoSEQ multiplex PCR; TCRdb's version includes in-frame clones alone and lacks a portion of them. The sample records around 63,000 clones, approximately 85% being singletons. Material: peripheral blood. These receptors originate from a man over 45 with active COVID-19. CDR3s include the opening cysteine and the closing phenylalanine or tryptophan.

J gene	V gene	CDR3 protein
TRBJ1-3	TRBV27	CASSSRGSGNTIYF
TRBJ2-1	TRBV18	CASSPPTSGLQFF
TRBJ2-7	TRBV6-5	CATKIGTGAGGQYF
TRBJ2-5	TRBV9	CASSVGPAGVETQYF
TRBJ1-1	TRBV2	CASRQGRTTEAFF
TRBJ2-1	TRBV7-3	CASSSTGLPGHNEQFF
TRBJ2-5	TRBV4-1	CASSLGPSGQETQYF
TRBJ2-7	TRBV11-2	CASSLPTGTGQGEQYF
TRBJ2-7	TRBV6-2/TRBV6-3	CASSPGTVIYEQYF
TRBJ1-2	TRBV6-1	CASSEGRDYGYTF
TRBJ2-4	TRBV2	CASSGGGVGIQYF
TRBJ2-3	TRBV6-5	CASGRVTSTDTQYF
TRBJ1-5	TRBV19	CASSMSPLYSNQPQHF
TRBJ2-4	TRBV5-6	CASSWDRRLAKNIQYF
TRBJ1-2	TRBV5-5	CASSLDSYGYTF
TRBJ2-4	TRBV3-1/TRBV3-2	CASSRTSLAKNIQYF
TRBJ2-5	TRBV4-2	CASSQTSGGTGRETQYF
TRBJ2-2	TRBV7-2	CASNPGWAGELFF
TRBJ2-3	TRBV18	CASSLLSGGPSDTQYF
TRBJ2-5	TRBV4-2	CASSQEGGAGVRETQYF
TRBJ2-5	TRBV14	CASSRIAGGRRETQYF
TRBJ2-1	TRBV18	CASSPRGGQGIDEQFF
TRBJ2-7	TRBV5-8	CASSSRDRRKSITYEQYF
TRBJ2-3	TRBV5-1	CASSFNTDTQYF
TRBJ2-7	TRBV5-6	CASSPLGQGAYEQYF